This T cell receptor beta chain comes out of a study of cytomegalovirus exposure and HLA in healthy donors. Study-wide findings and caveats: Researchers catalogued some 160 TCR beta chains as cytomegalovirus-associated.

As to this clone: The antigen remains unidentified.

Researchers ran the PCR with 60 Vbeta and 13 Jbeta primers. Here immunoSEQ multiplex PCR was the method, and the copy in TCRdb shows in-frame clones only, minus some. The data show approximately 120,000 clones, roughly four fifths seen once. The sample taken for sequencing was PBMCs. This TCR was sampled from a man aged 45-65 years in good health and CMV-seronegative.

CDR3 region: CASSPGGTENTEAFF. The CDR3 bases are TGTGCCAGCAGCCCGGGGGGGACCGAGAACACTGAAGCTTTCTTT. This chain uses TRBV9 with TRBJ1-1; D is perhaps TRBD1 (5 bases). The germline V gene encodes CDR1 SGDLS and CDR2 YYNGEE. Trimming removed 4 bases at V and 1 base at J, with 14 bases between. The CDR3 is 15 amino acids.